This entry concerns a single TCR beta chain. The antigen this receptor binds is unknown. Qualities for individual bases were not recorded, and no much larger clone is one base off. This entry belongs to a study of T cells in Graves' hyperthyroidism and ophthalmopathy (dated 2019 in TCRdb). With respect to the entire study: Peripheral blood was collected at initial diagnosis, before any treatment. The study also compared thyroid tissue and blood T-cell repertoires from about six Graves' hyperthyroidism patients. Prospective prediction of ophthalmopathy was tested in an independent validation cohort of 18 to 20 hyperthyroidism patients and 15 to 17 patients who later progressed to ophthalmopathy. TCR V-J signatures able to tell the groups apart were searched for in a discovery cohort of 95 to 100 patients, of whom around 43 had Graves' ophthalmopathy and roughly 57 had stable Graves' hyperthyroidism. Once sampling was done, hyperthyroidism patients were given methimazole at a starting dose of 30 mg daily, whereas ophthalmopathy patients were given high-dose intravenous methylprednisolone. TCR Vbeta CDR3 sequencing of 130 to 150 peripheral blood samples (43 ophthalmopathy, some 75 hyperthyroidism and roughly 17 progressor patients) is reported in the paper. For training and testing, the approximately 92 patients in the discovery cohort were randomly divided in a 7:3 ratio. The research as a whole found: Sample size was not statistically predetermined, and investigators were not blinded to group allocation. In validation, the model predicted progression to ophthalmopathy with around 71% sensitivity and approximately 78% specificity, a median of 6.5 months before onset. Blood samples also contained most of the expanded thyroid clonotypes (frequency above 0.001), which suggests that blood repertoires may reflect thyroid immune responses. A model built on a 13 V-J signature distinguished ophthalmopathy from stable hyperthyroidism, reaching around 88% sensitivity and around 81% specificity in cross-validation and 80%/75% in testing.

Via the germline V gene, CDR1 is MNHNS and CDR2 SASEGT. The junction shows trimming of 6 bases on V and 4 bases on J, and the gene matches do not reach 11 bases of it. The CDR3 sequence holds 16 residues, the cysteine and phenylalanine included. Only CDR3 DNA is held: 48 bases, read in frame from base 1. Stable Graves' hyperthyroidism was defined as no progression to ophthalmopathy during 18 months of follow-up. Hyperthyroidism patients were newly diagnosed, had a disease duration of under 2 months, and were aged 18 to 65 years. The study excluded patients with uncontrolled infections, other autoimmune diseases, pregnancy or lactation. Clinical symptoms, serum thyroxine and TRAb, thyroid ultrasound, and orbital computed tomography formed the basis for the diagnoses. PBMCs were isolated from approximately 10 ml of fresh peripheral blood by Ficoll-Paque density gradient centrifugation. Total RNA was extracted using Trizol reagent, and RNA quality was assessed on an Agilent 2100 Bioanalyzer.

The TCR beta CDR3 regions were amplified from the RNA transcripts. For the first round of RT-PCR on the TCR CDR3, the HTBI primer set was used together with the Qiagen OneStep RT-PCR kit. A second multiplex PCR round built the libraries, followed by size selection and purification. Sequencing of the libraries was done on an Illumina HiSeq2000 using paired-end 100 bp reads. The original pipeline was this. SOAPnuke was used to process the raw data, with reads discarded if the reads contained adapters or uncalled bases, had a mean Phred below 15, or lacked an exact constant-primer or identifier match. High-quality paired reads were merged with COPE v1.2.5, and unique nucleotide sequences were defined as clonotypes. MiTCR v1.1 was used to align the clonotypes against IMGT TRBV, TRBD and TRBJ reference segments. The analysis was restricted to V-J combinations with a frequency above 0.0001, which together covered about 99% of the repertoires. The TCS score was defined as F50 (clonal expansion) divided by E x V (chaos), with BLOSUM62-based TCRdist calculated between CDR3 peptides within each V-J. Welch's t-statistics and random forest reduced approximately 520 V-J features to about 12, which were used in a naive Bayes classifier (R e1071). TCRdb passed the public sequencing reads through fastp at Q25 and MiXCR, retaining productive beta sequences. CDR3 protein sequences are deduplicated, and each keeps its most common genes and DNA. These V and J calls originate from TCRdb's pipeline instead of the authors' own analysis. Present in this sample are 400,000 to 550,000 distinct CDR3 sequences, under 15% of which were seen just once. In total, the top ten clones hold about 17% of the sample.

The source material was blood. This sequence was found in a woman in her late teens or twenties with Graves' hyperthyroidism. The V gene is TRBV6-1 and the J gene is TRBJ2-3; 9 middle bases align to TRBD2. The DNA reads TGTGCCAGCAGAAACTTTCTAGCGGGACATGCAGATACGCAGTATTTT. It encodes CASRNFLAGHADTQYF.